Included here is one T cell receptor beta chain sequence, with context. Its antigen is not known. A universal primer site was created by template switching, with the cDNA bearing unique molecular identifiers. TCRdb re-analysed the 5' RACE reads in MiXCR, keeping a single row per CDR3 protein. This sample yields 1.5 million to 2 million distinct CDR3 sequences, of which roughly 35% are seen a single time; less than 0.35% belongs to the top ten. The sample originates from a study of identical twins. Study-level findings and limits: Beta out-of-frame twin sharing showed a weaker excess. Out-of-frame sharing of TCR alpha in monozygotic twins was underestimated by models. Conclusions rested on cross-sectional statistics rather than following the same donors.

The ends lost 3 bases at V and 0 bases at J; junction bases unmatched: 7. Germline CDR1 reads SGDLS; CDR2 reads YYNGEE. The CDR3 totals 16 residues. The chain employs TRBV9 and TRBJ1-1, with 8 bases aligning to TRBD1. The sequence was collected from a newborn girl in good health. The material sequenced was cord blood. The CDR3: CASSGQGRALNTEAFF. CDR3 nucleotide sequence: TGTGCCAGCAGCGGACAGGGGAGGGCTTTGAACACTGAAGCTTTCTTT. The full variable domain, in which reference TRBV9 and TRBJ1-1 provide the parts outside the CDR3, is DSGVTQTPKHLITATGQRVTLRCSPRSGDLSVYWYQQSLDQGLQFLIQYYNGEERAKGNILERFSAQQFPDLHSELNLSSLELGDSALYFCASSGQGRALNTEAFFGQGTRLTVV.